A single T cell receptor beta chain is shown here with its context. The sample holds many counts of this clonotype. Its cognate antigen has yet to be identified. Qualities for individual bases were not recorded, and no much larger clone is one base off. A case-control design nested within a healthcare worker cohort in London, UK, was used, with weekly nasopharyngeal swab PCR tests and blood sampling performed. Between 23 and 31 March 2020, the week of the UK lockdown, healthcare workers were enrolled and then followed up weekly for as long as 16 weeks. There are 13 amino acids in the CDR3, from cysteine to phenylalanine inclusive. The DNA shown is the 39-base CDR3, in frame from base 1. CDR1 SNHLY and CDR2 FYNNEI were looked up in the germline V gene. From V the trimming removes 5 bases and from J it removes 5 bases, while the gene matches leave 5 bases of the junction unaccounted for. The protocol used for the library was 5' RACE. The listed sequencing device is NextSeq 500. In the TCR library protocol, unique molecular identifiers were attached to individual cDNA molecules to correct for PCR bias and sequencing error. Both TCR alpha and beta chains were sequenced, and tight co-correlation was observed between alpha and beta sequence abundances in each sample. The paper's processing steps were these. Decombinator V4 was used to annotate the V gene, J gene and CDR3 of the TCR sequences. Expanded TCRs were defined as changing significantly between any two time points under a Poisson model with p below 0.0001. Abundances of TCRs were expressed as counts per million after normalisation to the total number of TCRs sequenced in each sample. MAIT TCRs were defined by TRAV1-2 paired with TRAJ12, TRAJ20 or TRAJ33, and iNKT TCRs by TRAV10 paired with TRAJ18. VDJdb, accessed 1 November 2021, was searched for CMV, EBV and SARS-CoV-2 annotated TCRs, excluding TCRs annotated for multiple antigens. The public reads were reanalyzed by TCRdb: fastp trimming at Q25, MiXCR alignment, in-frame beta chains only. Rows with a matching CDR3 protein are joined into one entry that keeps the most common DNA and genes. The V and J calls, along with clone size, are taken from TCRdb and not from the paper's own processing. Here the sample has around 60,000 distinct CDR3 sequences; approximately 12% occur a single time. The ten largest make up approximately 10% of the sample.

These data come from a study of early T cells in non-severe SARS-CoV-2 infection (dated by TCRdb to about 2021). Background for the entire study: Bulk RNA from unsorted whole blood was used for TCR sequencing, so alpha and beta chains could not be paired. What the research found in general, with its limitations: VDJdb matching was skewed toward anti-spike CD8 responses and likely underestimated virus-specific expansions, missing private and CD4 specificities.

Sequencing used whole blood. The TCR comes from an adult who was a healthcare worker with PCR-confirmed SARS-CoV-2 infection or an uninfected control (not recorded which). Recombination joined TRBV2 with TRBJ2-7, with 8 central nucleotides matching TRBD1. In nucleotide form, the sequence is TGTGCCAGCAGTCTAGGACAGGGACACGAGCAGTACTTC. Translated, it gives CASSLGQGHEQYF.